The clone carrying this T cell receptor beta chain has a handful of counts. Its cognate antigen is unknown. This specimen comes from a study of identical twins. Germline CDR1 reads SGHRS; CDR2 reads YFSETQ. The CDR3 sequence is 14 residues long. Losses at the gene ends were 7 bases for V and 1 base for J; bases not matched to a gene: 5. Study findings and constraints: While abundant cord blood beta clonotypes carried fewer insertions, memory repertoires showed no such pattern.

The authors used template switching to add a universal primer site and gave cDNA unique molecular identifiers. TCRdb fed the 5' RACE reads into MiXCR, producing one record per CDR3 protein. The data show hundreds of thousands of distinct CDR3 sequences, more than 6.5% seen once. The same sample was also used in a study of yellow fever vaccine responses in identical twins. That report adds: Vaccine T cell responses of twins reportedly seemed partly convergent and partly personalized.

The chain employs TRBV5-1 and TRBJ2-1, with 7 bases fitting TRBD2. The receptor was derived from a woman under 30 in good health. Sequencing used PBMCs. CDR3 coding DNA: TGCGCCAGCGGCCGGGAGGTATCCTACAATGAGCAGTTCTTC. Its translation is CASGREVSYNEQFF.